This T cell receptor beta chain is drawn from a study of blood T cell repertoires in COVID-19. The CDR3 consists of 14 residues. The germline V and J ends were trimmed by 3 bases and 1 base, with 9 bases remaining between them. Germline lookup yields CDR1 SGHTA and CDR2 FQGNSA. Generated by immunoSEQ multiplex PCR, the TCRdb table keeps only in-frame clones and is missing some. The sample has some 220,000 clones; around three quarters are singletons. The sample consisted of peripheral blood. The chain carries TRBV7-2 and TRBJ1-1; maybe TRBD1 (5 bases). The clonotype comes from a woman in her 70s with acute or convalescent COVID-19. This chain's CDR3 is CASSLETANTEAFF. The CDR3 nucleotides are TGTGCCAGCAGCTTGGAGACAGCGAACACTGAAGCTTTCTTT.